The clone carrying this TCR beta chain appeared a few times. The antigen remains undetermined. The CDR3 runs to 13 residues. Germline trimming cut 2 bases from V and 8 bases from J; bases unmatched to any gene: 5. CDR1 and CDR2 from the germline V gene are MDHEN and SYDVKM. This specimen belongs to a study of blood T cells in healthy people across ages. A sample-barcoded 5' primer and a J-beta primer mix were used in a second PCR of roughly 7 to 11 cycles. MiXCR was run by TCRdb on the 5' RACE reads, yielding one entry per CDR3 protein. The repertoire has nearly 800,000 distinct CDR3 sequences, 25% of them found once; the top ten carry under 4.5%. Findings and limits, study-wide: Older individuals had lower TCR beta diversity per million T cells (the decline was roughly linear).

This same sample was also taken into another study, of T cells of mothers and their children. Per that study: Related mother-child pairs shared slightly more overlap than unrelated pairs, but the difference was non-significant.

The source is a boy aged 10-17 years in good health. The rearrangement uses TRBV28 and TRBJ1-2, with 7 bases identical to TRBD1. Sequenced: blood. CDR3 sequence reads: CASSLRGPGGYTF. CDR3 nucleotides: TGTGCCAGCAGTTTAAGGGGGCCGGGAGGCTACACCTTC.